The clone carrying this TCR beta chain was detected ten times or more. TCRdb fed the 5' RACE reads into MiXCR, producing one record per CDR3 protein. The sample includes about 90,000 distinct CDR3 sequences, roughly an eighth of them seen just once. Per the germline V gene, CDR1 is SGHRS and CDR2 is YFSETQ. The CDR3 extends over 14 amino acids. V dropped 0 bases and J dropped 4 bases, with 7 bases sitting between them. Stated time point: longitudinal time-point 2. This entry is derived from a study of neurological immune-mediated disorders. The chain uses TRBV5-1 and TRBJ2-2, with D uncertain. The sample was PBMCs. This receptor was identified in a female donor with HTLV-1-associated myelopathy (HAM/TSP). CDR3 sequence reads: CASSLDLSTGELFF. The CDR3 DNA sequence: TGCGCCAGCAGCTTGGATCTTTCCACCGGGGAGCTGTTTTTT.